This entry features one T cell receptor (beta chain) sequence. The data belong to a study of blood T cell repertoires in COVID-19. For the study at large: COVID-19 samples from acute and convalescent phases originated in the United States, Italy and Spain.

This CDR3 has 11 residues. Germline trimming cut 7 bases from V and 11 bases from J; bases unmatched to any gene: 7. From germline, CDR1 is MNHEY and CDR2 SVGAGI. Authors' methods: Scientists estimated how many nucleated cells there were by amplifying reference gene primers. Assay used: immunoSEQ multiplex PCR; TCRdb lists only in-frame clones, some missing. The DNA gave D and trimming, while V, J and clone size come from that table. The data show 210,000 or so clones, with approximately 85% seen just once and 7.6% held by the top ten. The sample consisted of peripheral blood. The chain links TRBV6-5 to TRBJ1-1; 7 bases fit TRBD1. This TCR came from a woman aged 50 to 60 with active or convalescent COVID-19. The CDR3 loop is CASTDRDWAFF. The CDR3 DNA is TGTGCCAGCACCGACAGGGATTGGGCTTTCTTT.